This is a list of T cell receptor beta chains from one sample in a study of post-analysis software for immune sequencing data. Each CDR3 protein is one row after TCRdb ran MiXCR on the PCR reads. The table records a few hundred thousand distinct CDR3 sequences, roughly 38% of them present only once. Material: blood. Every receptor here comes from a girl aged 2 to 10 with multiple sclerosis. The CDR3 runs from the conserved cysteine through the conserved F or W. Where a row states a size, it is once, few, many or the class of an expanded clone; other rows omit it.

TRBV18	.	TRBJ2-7	CASSPPGQATYEQYF
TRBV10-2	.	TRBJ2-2	CASSGSGTGRTGELFF
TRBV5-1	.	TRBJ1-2	CASRQDDNYGYTF
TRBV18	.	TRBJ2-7	CASSPRGQGYEQYF
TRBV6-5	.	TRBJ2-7	CASSYSRDGSYEQYF
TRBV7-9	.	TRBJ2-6	CASSFLATANVLTF
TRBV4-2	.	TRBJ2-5	CASSQDWVAGRETQYF
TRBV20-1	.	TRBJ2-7	CSAQQGAYYEQYF
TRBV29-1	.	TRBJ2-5	CSVEGEWGRETQYF
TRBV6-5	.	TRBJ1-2	CASSDRGTDGYTF
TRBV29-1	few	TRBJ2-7	CSVDAGGPYEQYF
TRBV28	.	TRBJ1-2	CASSFFTRTGGYTF
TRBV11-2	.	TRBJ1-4	CASSLGRKLFF
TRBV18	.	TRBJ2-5	CASSRQQETQYF
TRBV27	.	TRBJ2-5	CASREPLGRAYF
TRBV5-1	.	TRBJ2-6	CASSLKVNLANVLTF
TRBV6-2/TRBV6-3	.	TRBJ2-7	CASSYSTFGDRAYEQYF
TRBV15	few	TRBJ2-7	CATSTGLGAYEQYF
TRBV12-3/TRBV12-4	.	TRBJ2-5	CASSFRGLGKETQYF
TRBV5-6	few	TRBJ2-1	CASSPGTFSSYNEQFF
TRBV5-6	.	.	CASSSTGGARNIQYF
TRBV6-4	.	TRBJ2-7	CASSYTGATSYEQYF
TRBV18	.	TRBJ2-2	CASSPAGQGSTGELFF
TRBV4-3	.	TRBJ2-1	CASSQDMAGDRYNEQFF
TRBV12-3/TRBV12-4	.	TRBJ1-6	CASSSRDGNNSPLHF
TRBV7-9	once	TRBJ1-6	CASSLEQGIWNSPLHF
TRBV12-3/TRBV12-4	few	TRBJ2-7	CASRTSYRRHEQYF
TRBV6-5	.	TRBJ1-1	CASSGIRGVGTEAFF
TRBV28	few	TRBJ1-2	CASSLALDYGYTF
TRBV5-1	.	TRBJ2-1	CASSLGSGVSYNEQFF
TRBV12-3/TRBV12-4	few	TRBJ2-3	CASRTPDREERDTQYF
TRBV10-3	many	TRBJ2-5	CASRRTSGEETQYF
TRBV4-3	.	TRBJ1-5	CASSQEPSNQPQHF
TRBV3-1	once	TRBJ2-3	CASSQGVLALPDAQYF
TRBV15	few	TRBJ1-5	CATRTMDGKNQPQHF
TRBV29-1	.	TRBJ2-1	CSVESWNEQFF
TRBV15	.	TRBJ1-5	CATSRDRQPQHF
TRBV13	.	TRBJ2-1	CASSRGGINEQFF
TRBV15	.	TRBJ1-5	CATSRDKVATGGGNQPQHF
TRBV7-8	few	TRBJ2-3	CASSRSGGAITDTQYF
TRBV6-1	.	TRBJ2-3	CASRFPTRDSTHHTDTQYF
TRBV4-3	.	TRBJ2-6	CASSFQRTGANVLTF
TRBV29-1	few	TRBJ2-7	CSVDVGYEQYF
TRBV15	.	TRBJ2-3	CATSTNINPTDTQYF